A selection of T cell receptor beta chains follows, all from one sample in a study of OX40 agonist ivuxolimab in advanced cancers. Profiling relied on immunoSEQ multiplex PCR, and the TCRdb table lists in-frame clones only, not all of them. The table has tens of thousands of clones, less than 95% seen once. The source was CD4+ or CD8+ T cells sorted from blood, collected in a trial of the OX40 agonist ivuxolimab. The receptor source for this set is an adult with an advanced solid tumor such as melanoma, head and neck, liver or kidney cancer. Both conserved end residues are part of each CDR3. D genes are given only for firm matches. Not every row has a clone size; where given, it reads once, few, many or a size class.

cdr3_aa cdr3_nt clone_size cdr3_length v_call d_call j_call
CASSRDRDYEQYF TGTGCCAGTAGTAGGGACCGCGACTACGAGCAGTACTTC - 13 TRBV19 - TRBJ2-7
CASSTRDRTYNEQFF TGTGCCAGCAGCACCCGGGACAGGACCTACAATGAGCAGTTCTTC - 15 TRBV5-4 TRBD1 TRBJ2-1
CASSLEVGYGYTF TGTGCCAGCAGCTTAGAGGTCGGCTATGGCTACACCTTC - 13 TRBV7-6 - TRBJ1-2
CASSEEGGGTYTF TGTGCCAGCAGTGAAGAGGGTGGGGGGACCTACACCTTC - 13 TRBV2 - TRBJ1-2
CASSEGPSGGQETQYF TGTGCCAGCAGTGAAGGCCCTAGCGGGGGCCAAGAGACCCAGTACTTC - 16 TRBV2 TRBD2 TRBJ2-5
CASSLTGGLDSPLHF TGTGCCAGCAGCCTGACAGGGGGCCTGGATTCACCCCTCCACTTT - 15 TRBV11-3 TRBD1 TRBJ1-6
CASSYRAPNSPLHF TGTGCCAGCAGCTACCGGGCCCCGAATTCACCCCTCCACTTT - 14 TRBV7-2 - TRBJ1-6
CASSQESSGGAYNEQFF TGCGCCAGCAGCCAAGAATCGAGCGGGGGGGCTTACAATGAGCAGTTCTTC - 17 TRBV4-3 TRBD2 TRBJ2-1
CASSGQGNEKLFF TGTGCCAGCAGCGGACAGGGTAATGAAAAACTGTTTTTT few 13 TRBV5-8 TRBD1 TRBJ1-4
CASSVGVERGGKETQYF TGTGCCAGCAGCGTTGGTGTTGAGCGGGGGGGTAAAGAGACCCAGTACTTC - 17 TRBV9 TRBD2 TRBJ2-5
CASRGDSSYGYTF TGTGCCAGCAGGGGGGACAGTTCGTATGGCTACACCTTC - 13 TRBV27 TRBD1 TRBJ1-2
CASSLFRQGNTEAFF TGCGCCAGCAGCTTGTTCAGACAGGGCAACACTGAAGCTTTCTTT - 15 TRBV5-1 TRBD1 TRBJ1-1
CASRGQGMGRPQHF TGTGCCAGCAGAGGACAGGGTATGGGACGGCCCCAGCATTTT once 14 TRBV27 TRBD1 TRBJ1-5
CASSSPGGGIDEQYF TGTGCCAGCAGTTCCCCAGGGGGGGGCATCGACGAGCAGTACTTC - 15 TRBV28 - TRBJ2-7
CASSSQETQYF TGCGCCAGCAGCTCGCAAGAGACCCAGTACTTC - 11 TRBV5-1 - TRBJ2-5
CACWGQRATLYEQYF TGTGCCTGCTGGGGGCAGAGAGCTACCCTCTACGAGCAGTACTTC - 15 TRBV14 - TRBJ2-7
CASSSRLSSGANVLTF TGTGCCAGCAGTTCTCGGCTCAGCTCTGGGGCCAACGTCCTGACTTTC - 16 TRBV6-5 - TRBJ2-6
CASSNDRNYGYTF TGTGCCAGTAGTAACGACCGTAACTATGGCTACACCTTC - 13 TRBV19 - TRBJ1-2
CASSLGRGGHTDTQYF TGTGCCAGCAGCTTAGGTCGGGGGGGCCACACAGATACGCAGTATTTT - 16 TRBV11-3 TRBD2 TRBJ2-3
CASSETQETQYF TGTGCCAGCAGCGAGACCCAAGAGACCCAGTACTTC - 12 TRBV11-3 - TRBJ2-5
CASSSSGGEFNEQFF TGCGCCAGCAGCAGTAGCGGGGGGGAATTTAATGAGCAGTTCTTC - 15 TRBV4-1 TRBD2 TRBJ2-1
CATSHGTGVYEQYF TGTGCCACCAGCCACGGGACAGGGGTTTACGAGCAGTACTTC - 14 TRBV15 TRBD1 TRBJ2-7
CASSEQGANEKLFF TGCGCCAGCAGCGAACAGGGAGCTAATGAAAAACTGTTTTTT - 14 TRBV5-1 - TRBJ1-4
CASIERRGNTGELFF TGTGCCAGTATCGAGCGGAGGGGTAACACCGGGGAGCTGTTTTTT - 15 TRBV19 - TRBJ2-2
CASSLRTAEETQYF TGCGCCAGCAGCTTGAGGACAGCCGAAGAGACCCAGTACTTC - 14 TRBV5-1 - TRBJ2-5
CASSGEAGLLYNEQFF TGCGCCAGCAGCGGCGAGGCGGGACTACTATACAATGAGCAGTTCTTC - 16 TRBV5-1 TRBD2 TRBJ2-1
CASSQGDRQISNEQFF TGTGCCAGCAGCCAAGGTGACAGGCAGATAAGCAATGAGCAGTTCTTC - 16 TRBV4-2 - TRBJ2-1
CASSLLTGSSYEQYF TGTGCCAGCAGCTTATTGACAGGGAGCTCCTACGAGCAGTACTTC - 15 TRBV7-2 TRBD1 TRBJ2-7
CASSLDPADTQYF TGTGCCAGCAGCTTGGACCCGGCAGATACGCAGTATTTT once 13 TRBV5-4 - TRBJ2-3
CASSAGQVIAEQFF TGTGCCAGCAGCGCGGGACAGGTTATAGCTGAGCAGTTCTTC - 14 TRBV11-3 TRBD1 TRBJ2-1
CASSSSGTSGVNTGELFF TGTGCCAGCAGCTCTAGTGGGACTAGCGGGGTGAACACCGGGGAGCTGTTTTTT - 18 TRBV7-6 TRBD2 TRBJ2-2
CASSQATNLQGIPNYGYTF TGCGCCAGCAGCCAAGCTACCAACCTACAGGGGATCCCTAACTATGGCTACACCTTC - 19 TRBV4-1 TRBD1 TRBJ1-2
CASSIGGRSSYEQYF TGTGCCAGTAGTATAGGAGGTCGTAGCTCCTACGAGCAGTACTTC - 15 TRBV19 - TRBJ2-7
CASSLDSRGRPSGELFF TGTGCCAGCAGCTTAGACTCCCGCGGTCGGCCGTCCGGGGAGCTGTTTTTT once 17 TRBV7-8 - TRBJ2-2
CASSSAQLTDTQYF TGTGCCAGCAGCTCGGCCCAACTCACAGATACGCAGTATTTT - 14 TRBV7-2 - TRBJ2-3
CASSYSGGAGNTIYF TGTGCCAGCAGTTACTCGGGGGGGGCCGGAAACACCATATATTTT - 15 TRBV6-6 - TRBJ1-3
CASSLGGGEGQTQYF TGCGCCAGCAGCTTGGGAGGAGGGGAAGGGCAGACCCAGTACTTC - 15 TRBV5-1 - TRBJ2-5
CASRNRAAGANVLTF TGTGCTAGCCGCAACAGGGCTGCCGGGGCCAACGTCCTGACTTTC - 15 TRBV7-7 - TRBJ2-6
CASSLRDRGETQYF TGTGCCAGCAGCTTACGGGACAGGGGAGAGACCCAGTACTTC - 14 TRBV7-6 TRBD1 TRBJ2-5
CASSSGTGSDTQYF TGCGCCAGCAGCTCCGGGACAGGGTCAGATACGCAGTATTTT once 14 TRBV5-1 TRBD1 TRBJ2-3
CASSQPGQGTFLTYEQYF TGTGCCAGCAGTCAACCGGGACAGGGGACCTTTTTAACCTACGAGCAGTACTTC - 18 TRBV28 TRBD1 TRBJ2-7
CASNAQGLSIANEQFF TGTGCCAGCAACGCGCAGGGACTTTCTATCGCCAATGAGCAGTTCTTC - 16 TRBV5-8 - TRBJ2-1
CAISAGGYSTDTQYF TGTGCCATCAGTGCTGGCGGATATAGCACAGATACGCAGTATTTT - 15 TRBV10-3 - TRBJ2-3
CSVGPLGSTDTQYF TGCAGCGTTGGCCCCCTGGGGAGCACAGATACGCAGTATTTT - 14 TRBV29-1 - TRBJ2-3
CASTPGYLQVAYEQYF TGTGCCAGCACCCCCGGATATCTACAGGTGGCCTACGAGCAGTACTTC - 16 TRBV7-8 - TRBJ2-7
CASSEYGGSGELFF TGTGCCAGCAGTGAATATGGGGGATCCGGGGAGCTGTTTTTT - 14 TRBV25-1 - TRBJ2-2
CASSFYRAGAFF TGTGCCAGCAGCTTCTACAGGGCCGGAGCTTTCTTT - 12 TRBV7-9 - TRBJ1-1
CASSLDEATQYF TGTGCCAGCAGCTTGGACGAGGCGACCCAGTACTTC - 12 TRBV5-4 - TRBJ2-5
CSVTQGGTASYEQYF TGCAGCGTTACCCAGGGGGGGACAGCTTCCTACGAGCAGTACTTC - 15 TRBV29-1 - TRBJ2-7